Sequencing of this T cell receptor beta chain was carried out in a study of T cell repertoires in cytomegalovirus infection (dated by TCRdb to between 2018 and 2021). The study in broad terms: Alongside well-studied HLA-B-restricted epitopes, the peptide stimulations were aimed at recently identified HLA-C-restricted CMV epitopes, whose presentation resists viral immunomodulation. Because public TCR beta signatures pointed to carriage of CMV infection together with the matching HLA type, the HLA type of each donor mattered for the analysis. Overall study outcomes, separate from this receptor: In both this cohort and an independent cohort of 300 to 450 donors, the cumulative frequency of public TCR beta family members distinguished carriers of CMV infection plus the relevant HLA type. The ex vivo response was dominated by HLA-C-restricted CMV-specific TCR beta clonotypes, and the single most frequent clonotype in two of eight donors was supplied by these HLA-C-restricted clonotypes.

Points on this clonotype: What this receptor recognizes is not known. No base quality values were provided; no much bigger clone lies one nucleotide off.

The junction carries 19 bases between V and J, which are trimmed by 6 bases and 4 bases respectively. The CDR3 has 16 amino acids, counting the end cysteine and phenylalanine. The retained sequence is limited to the CDR3, 48 bases, with the frame set at the first base. The run used an Illumina HiSeq 1500. TCRdb reprocessing: public reads trimmed at Q25 with fastp, clones called with MiXCR, in-frame beta chains kept. All rows with the same CDR3 protein become a single entry with the most common DNA and genes. Within this sample are roughly 350,000 distinct CDR3 sequences, with roughly 34% of them counted one time only. The ten largest clones take up roughly 13% of the sample. This sample's treatment or condition label indicates: in vitro stimulation with specific CMV peptide epitopes to enrich CMV-specific T cells.

This receptor was obtained from a human donor in good health (CMV status not recorded). Some clones in this sample may be carry-over from other donors' samples. The specimen comprised cultured PBMCs, sampled from culture after CMV antigen stimulation. The chain is assembled from TRBV12-3 or TRBV12-4 and TRBJ1-5; confidence is insufficient to name the D gene. The DNA sequence is as follows: TGTGCCAGCAGGAACCCTCGAGGGAGCCGAAATCAGCCCCAGCATTTT. It is translated as CASRNPRGSRNQPQHF.